This TCR beta chain was sequenced during a study of blood T cell repertoires in COVID-19. On the study more broadly: The origin of the acute and convalescent COVID-19 samples was the United States, Italy and Spain. Sources were T cells, B-cell-depleted T cells, or PBMCs; the material itself was cDNA or gDNA.

Only in-frame clones appear in the TCRdb table, and some are missing; sequencing was by immunoSEQ multiplex PCR. Of over 65,000 clones in the sample, 75% to 95% were seen once. The clonotype comes from a human donor in a cohort sampled during active COVID-19. Material for sequencing was peripheral blood.

Here the CDR3 reads CASRIGGNPSGNTIYF. CDR3 in DNA: TGTGCCAGCAGGATAGGAGGGAATCCCTCTGGAAACACCATATATTTT. The chain couples TRBV2 to TRBJ1-3; the D is unclear. The CDR3 contains 16 residues. The V gene's germline CDR1 is SNHLY and CDR2 FYNNEI. The V end was cut by 6 bases, the J end by 0 bases, with 15 bases between.